The 13 T cell receptor beta chains listed next were all sequenced from one sample in a study of CD8+ T cells in alopecia areata. The treatment: oral pan-JAK inhibitor, 5-10 mg twice daily. Extracted RNA was reverse transcribed, and the resulting cDNA served as sequencing template. Libraries were prepared by immunoSEQ multiplex PCR; TCRdb keeps only in-frame clonotypes and omits some of them. The repertoire holds 95,000 to 150,000 clones, with about 50% as singletons. The source was CD4+ T cells sorted from blood, collected at week 4, from a patient treated with tofacitinib. The receptors were sampled from a human donor with alopecia areata.

The gene calls are TRBV2 and TRBJ1-5; TRBD1 agrees at 9 bases. The CDR3 consists of 13 residues. Germline V lookup: CDR1 SNHLY, CDR2 FYNNEI. Losses at the gene ends were 8 bases for V and 3 bases for J; bases not matched to a gene: 2. The CDR3 region is CASGQGNNQPQHF. The CDR3 DNA follows: TGTGCCAGCGGACAGGGGAACAATCAGCCCCAGCATTTT.

This clone has only one observation. Other DNA sequences in this specimen translate into the identical CDR3. The V call is TRBV5-1, the J call TRBJ2-6; no reliable D call. Trimming shortened V by 3 bases and J by 1 base, and 5 bases separated the two germline ends. Germline CDR1 and CDR2: SGHRS and YFSETQ. This CDR3 region has 14 residues. The CDR3 nucleotides are TGCGCCAGCAGCTCCGGTTCTGGGGCCAACGTCCTGACTTTC. This codes for CASSSGSGANVLTF.

The chain combines TRBV30 with TRBJ1-2; D perhaps matches TRBD1 (6 bases). CDR1 and CDR2 (germline): GTSNPN, SVGIG (reference sequence). The CDR3 length is 14 residues. V was cut by 1 base and J by 4 bases, with 13 bases left in between. The CDR3 DNA sequence: TGTGCCTGGAGTGCGGGGGGCTCTAGCTATGGCTACACCTTC. Translating gives CAWSAGGSSYGYTF.

V and J are TRBV29-1 and TRBJ2-4, with TRBD1 matching over 7 bases. Germline-derived CDR1 and CDR2 are SQVTM and ANQGSEA. The CDR3 runs 12 residues. V shed 4 bases and J 8 bases; nucleotides not matched to a gene: 5. The DNA of the CDR3 is TGCAGCGTTGGAGACAGGGTGGACATTCAGTACTTC. Its protein product is CSVGDRVDIQYF.

In its sample, this clone was seen a few times. The chain joins TRBV29-1 to TRBJ1-1, with D possibly matching TRBD1 (5 bases). CDR1 is SQVTM, CDR2 ANQGSEA, per germline. The CDR3 has 13 amino acids. V was pared by 7 bases and J by 0 bases, with 12 bases between. CDR3 residues: CSAWPDMNTEAFF. The CDR3 DNA is TGCAGCGCCTGGCCGGACATGAACACTGAAGCTTTCTTT.

The chain joins TRBV27 to TRBJ1-4; D might be TRBD1 (5 bases). The CDR3 length is 14 residues. V was shortened by 2 bases and J by 3 bases, with 7 bases between the two germline ends. Germline V gene lookup returns CDR1 MNHEY and CDR2 SMNVEV (reference sequence). The CDR3 here is CASSLKGPNEKLFF. The CDR3 DNA is TGTGCCAGCAGTTTAAAGGGGCCTAATGAAAAACTGTTTTTT.

This chain uses TRBV29-1 with TRBJ2-7; a possible D gene is TRBD2 (5 bases). V lost 6 bases, J lost 2 bases, and 8 bases lay in between. The germline V gene has CDR1 SQVTM and CDR2 ANQGSEA. The CDR3 loop spans 11 amino acids. The CDR3 loop reads CSVEVTYEQYF. CDR3 coding DNA: TGCAGCGTGGAGGTTACCTACGAGCAGTACTTC.

CDR3 amino acids: CASSVTGTNEKLFF. In DNA form, the CDR3 reads TGTGCCAGCAGCGTGACGGGGACTAATGAAAAACTGTTTTTT. The chain couples TRBV9 to TRBJ1-4; no definite D call. The CDR3 totals 14 residues. Germline assignment: CDR1 SGDLS and CDR2 YYNGEE. Trimming stripped 2 bases from V and 2 bases from J, with 7 bases between. Full variable domain (rest looked up from reference TRBV9 and TRBJ1-4): DSGVTQTPKHLITATGQRVTLRCSPRSGDLSVYWYQQSLDQGLQFLIQYYNGEERAKGNILERFSAQQFPDLHSELNLSSLELGDSALYFCASSVTGTNEKLFFGSGTQLSVL.

This chain joins TRBV30 and TRBJ1-1; the D gene is possibly TRBD1 (5 bases). Deletions cut 5 bases from V and 7 bases from J, with 17 bases between. The germline gives CDR1 GTSNPN, CDR2 SVGIG (reference sequence). The CDR3 covers 13 residues. This CDR3 reads CAWGAVIGSEAFF. For the CDR3, the DNA is TGTGCCTGGGGGGCTGTAATTGGGAGTGAAGCTTTCTTT.

The sample holds a few counts of this clone. The CDR3 coding sequence is TGCAGCGTGATAACTTTGGGCGGGGGCCCTGAGTATTTT. Encoded protein: CSVITLGGGPEYF. The chain joins TRBV29-1 to TRBJ2-3; TRBD2 might be the D (7 bases). Germline V gene sequence: CDR1 SQVTM, CDR2 ANQGSEA. V shed 6 bases and J shed 13 bases, with 23 bases lying between them. This CDR3 spans 13 amino acids.

V gene TRBV29-1 combines with J gene TRBJ1-1; D might be TRBD1 (6 bases). Trimming left V 7 bases short and J 3 bases short, with 21 bases between. Germline V CDR1 and CDR2: SQVTM, ANQGSEA. The CDR3 runs to 15 residues. CDR3 in amino acids: CSAGLGTMRDTEAFF. The CDR3 DNA follows: TGCAGCGCGGGACTTGGGACAATGAGGGACACTGAAGCTTTCTTT.

J is TRBJ1-5 and V is TRBV30; no definite D call. Per germline, CDR1 GTSNPN and CDR2 SVGIG (reference sequence). The CDR3 has 13 amino acids. V was cut by 5 bases and J by 1 base, with 9 bases left in between. The CDR3 sequence is CAWGLDSNQPQHF. CDR3 DNA sequence: TGTGCCTGGGGCCTGGACAGCAATCAGCCCCAGCATTTT.

This chain joins TRBV30 and TRBJ2-4, with 8 bases identical to TRBD1. Germline V gene lookup returns CDR1 GTSNPN and CDR2 SVGIG (reference sequence). The CDR3 runs to 13 residues. V lost 8 bases, J lost 5 bases, and 8 bases stayed unmatched. In DNA, the CDR3 is TGTGCCACCTCCAGGGGGCGGCAAAACATTCAGTACTTC. Its protein is CATSRGRQNIQYF.